These 2 T cell receptor beta chains were all obtained from the same sample, sequenced in a study of blood T cells in healthy people across ages. It was with a sample-barcoded 5' primer and a J-beta primer mix that a second PCR of roughly 7 to 12 cycles was run. Each CDR3 protein is one row after TCRdb ran MiXCR on the 5' RACE reads. The profile covers 1.5 million to 2 million distinct CDR3 sequences, with roughly 52% appearing a single time and 2% to 2.5% taken by the ten largest. The sequenced sample was blood. The receptors originated from a woman aged 35 to 49 in good health.

The chain is built from TRBV27 and TRBJ2-7, with D hard to call. Germline V lookup: CDR1 MNHEY, CDR2 SMNVEV (reference sequence). With 1 base removed from V and 5 bases from J, the gap between germline ends came to 12 bases. The CDR3 loop spans 14 amino acids. For the CDR3, the DNA is TGTGCCAGCAGTTTATTCTGGGTTTCCCACGAGCAGTACTTC. Protein: CASSLFWVSHEQYF.

This clonotype was counted between two and nine times. The CDR3 DNA follows: TGCGCCAGCAGCCAAGTGCTTGGTGAGCAGTTCTTC. This encodes CASSQVLGEQFF. The genes are TRBV4-1 and TRBJ2-1; D call uncertain. The CDR3 sequence is 12 residues long. The V and J ends lost 1 base and 9 bases respectively, with 7 bases between them. Germline CDR1 reads MGHRA; CDR2 reads YSYEKL.